Below are 8 T cell receptor beta chains sequenced from a single sample in a study of CD8 T cells in ankylosing spondylitis. TCRdb used MiXCR to reprocess the 5' RACE reads, holding one entry per CDR3 protein. The table includes some 130,000 distinct CDR3 sequences, roughly 7.7% detected once. The source material was synovial fluid, either unsorted or a sorted T cell fraction (not recorded which). These TCRs come from a male donor with ankylosing spondylitis.

The chain is built from TRBV3-1 and TRBJ2-3; TRBD1 aligns across 7 bases. Germline CDR1 LGHDT, CDR2 YNNKEL (reference sequence). The ends lost 4 bases at V and 3 bases at J; junction bases unmatched: 4. The CDR3 is 14 amino acids. CDR3 DNA sequence: TGTGCCAGCAGCCTGACAGGGATTACAGATACGCAGTATTTT. Translating it yields CASSLTGITDTQYF.

This clonotype was found many times. The rearrangement joins TRBV25-1 to TRBJ1-4; the D is unclear. Germline assignment: CDR1 MGHDK and CDR2 SYGVNS. The CDR3 has 14 amino acids. Trimming pared 0 bases from V and 5 bases from J, leaving 7 bases between. The CDR3 protein is CASSEYRQNEKLFF. CDR3 in DNA: TGTGCCAGCAGTGAATATCGGCAGAATGAAAAACTGTTTTTT.

This clonotype was seen a handful of times. The chain links TRBV18 to TRBJ2-6; 10 positions agree with TRBD1. J lost 0 bases, V lost 2 bases, and 1 base had no gene match. Germline lookup yields CDR1 KGHSH and CDR2 LQKENI. This CDR3 has 17 amino acids. As DNA, the CDR3 is TGTGCCAGCTCACCAAGGACAGGGGGCTCTGGGGCCAACGTCCTGACTTTC. This translates into CASSPRTGGSGANVLTF.

This clonotype was detected ten times or more. This chain joins TRBV20-1 and TRBJ2-3; possible D gene TRBD2, 5 bases. V was cut by 6 bases and J by 0 bases, with 16 bases left in between. The CDR3 contains 15 residues. The germline gives CDR1 DFQATT, CDR2 SNEGSKA (reference sequence). The CDR3 loop is CSAPRRGASTDTQYF. The CDR3 coding sequence is TGCAGTGCCCCGAGACGGGGAGCTAGCACAGATACGCAGTATTTT.

This clonotype was picked up many times. The chain links TRBV24-1 to TRBJ2-3; weak D call: TRBD2 (5 bases). The CDR3 extends over 16 amino acids. V gave up 4 bases and J gave up 4 bases, with 17 bases separating them. The germline V gene has CDR1 KGHDR and CDR2 SFDVKD. The CDR3 bases are TGTGCCACCAGTGACGATCACGGAGGAGCCTCAGATACGCAGTATTTT. Its protein product is CATSDDHGGASDTQYF.

The sample holds many counts of this clonotype. The chain carries TRBV20-1 and TRBJ2-5, with 8 bases that match TRBD1. The germline CDR1 and CDR2 sequences are DFQATT and SNEGSKA (reference sequence). This CDR3 is built from 12 residues. Trimming took 4 bases from V and 4 from J; bases not matched to a gene: 2. The CDR3 DNA follows: TGCAGTGCTACCGACAGGGGAGAGACCCAGTACTTC. Its translation: CSATDRGETQYF.

This clonotype was detected ten times or more. The rearrangement links TRBV7-9 to TRBJ1-4, with D possibly TRBD1 on 6 matching bases. Trimming cost V 5 bases and J 6 bases, with 19 bases left between them. This CDR3 region has 16 residues. Per germline, CDR1 SEHNR and CDR2 FQNEAQ (reference sequence). CDR3 DNA: TGTGCCAGCAGCCCCGCAACAGGGTCAGCTCATGAAAAACTGTTTTTT. Its translation: CASSPATGSAHEKLFF.

This clonotype came up a few times. The chain carries TRBV5-1 and TRBJ1-1; D is unclear. Trimming cost V 2 bases and J 6 bases, with 8 bases left between them. Germline-derived CDR1 and CDR2 are SGHRS and YFSETQ. CDR3 length: 12 amino acids. The CDR3 coding sequence is TGCGCCAGCAGCTTTTCTGGCGCTGAAGCTTTCTTT. Translated: CASSFSGAEAFF.